What follows are 26 T cell receptor beta chains derived from one specimen sequenced in a study of blood T cell repertoires in COVID-19. Generated by immunoSEQ multiplex PCR, the TCRdb table keeps only in-frame clones and is missing some. The repertoire consists of tens of thousands of clones, with roughly 90% occurring once and the leading ten covering under 5.5%. Material: peripheral blood. Every receptor here comes from a man in his fifties or sixties with COVID-19, enrolled during active disease.

V and J are TRBV5-1 and TRBJ2-2; 8 nucleotides line up with TRBD2. CDR1 is SGHRS and CDR2 is YFSETQ in the germline V gene. The CDR3 is 15 residues long. Trimming removed 7 bases from V and 3 bases from J; junction bases left unmatched: 8. This CDR3 is CASRREGGDTGELFF. CDR3 sequence (DNA): TGCGCCAGCCGCCGGGAGGGGGGAGACACCGGGGAGCTGTTTTTT.

J is TRBJ1-4 and V is TRBV7-2, with TRBD1 as a possible D gene (6 bases). The CDR3 runs to 16 residues. Germline-derived CDR1 and CDR2 are SGHTA and FQGNSA. Trimming cost V 6 bases and J 14 bases, with 28 bases left between them. The CDR3 sequence: CASRTFPGAALGGLFF. The CDR3 nucleotides are TGTGCCAGCAGGACCTTTCCGGGGGCAGCCCTCGGGGGGCTGTTTTTT.

J is TRBJ2-7 and V is TRBV27, with D perhaps matching TRBD1 (6 bases). With 0 bases removed from V and 3 bases from J, the gap between germline ends came to 12 bases. CDR1 and CDR2 (germline): MNHEY, SMNVEV (reference sequence). This CDR3 contains 15 residues. The chain's CDR3 is CASSLSSDSSYEQYF. The CDR3 DNA reads as TGTGCCAGCAGTTTATCGTCGGACAGCAGCTACGAGCAGTACTTC.

The chain carries TRBV5-1 and TRBJ2-5; 7 nucleotides align to TRBD2. Germline V gene sequence: CDR1 SGHRS, CDR2 YFSETQ. The CDR3 runs 15 residues. V dropped 2 bases and J dropped 2; count of bases not matched to a gene: 6. For the CDR3, the DNA is TGCGCCAGCAGCTTAGTGGGAGGGCTTCAAGAGACCCAGTACTTC. This sequence encodes CASSLVGGLQETQYF. The full variable domain, completed using reference TRBV5-1 and TRBJ2-5, is KAGVTQTPRYLIKTRGQQVTLSCSPISGHRSVSWYQQTPGQGLQFLFEYFSETQRNKGNFPGRFSGRQFSNSRSEMNVSTLELGDSALYLCASSLVGGLQETQYFGPGTRLLVL.

The CDR3 sequence: CASSLALRGSPGNTIYF. As DNA, the CDR3 is TGTGCCAGCAGCTTAGCCCTCAGGGGCTCCCCTGGAAACACCATATATTTT. This chain connects TRBV7-8 to TRBJ1-3; a possible D gene is TRBD1 (6 bases). Per germline, CDR1 SGHVS and CDR2 FQNEAQ. V was cut by 0 bases and J by 2 bases, with 14 bases left in between. The CDR3 contains 17 residues.

The chain uses TRBV7-8 and TRBJ2-2; the D gene is possibly TRBD1 (6 bases). Germline V CDR1 and CDR2: SGHVS, FQNEAQ. Trimming removed 5 bases from V and 0 bases from J, with 16 bases in between. The CDR3 runs to 17 residues. The CDR3 nucleotides are TGTGCCAGCAGCCCTTTTGGGGGCAGGGCGAACACCGGGGAGCTGTTTTTT. It specifies CASSPFGGRANTGELFF. Full variable domain (outside the CDR3, taken from reference TRBV7-8 and TRBJ2-2): GAGVSQSPRYKVAKRGQDVALRCDPISGHVSLFWYQQALGQGPEFLTYFQNEAQLDKSGLPSDRFFAERPEGSVSTLKIQRTQQEDSAVYLCASSPFGGRANTGELFFGEGSRLTVL.

V and J are TRBV19 and TRBJ1-2; a possible D gene is TRBD1 (6 bases). The CDR3 runs 16 residues. V was cut by 5 bases and J by 5 bases, with 21 bases left in between. Germline CDR1 LNHDA, CDR2 SQIVND (reference sequence). The CDR3: CASSPPLGQRLYGYTF. CDR3 DNA: TGTGCCAGTAGTCCTCCTCTTGGACAGCGACTTTATGGCTACACCTTC.

This sequence joins TRBV5-1 and TRBJ1-6; no clear D. V shed 4 bases and J shed 9 bases, with 14 bases lying between them. The CDR3 totals 14 residues. Germline V gene data show CDR1 as SGHRS and CDR2 as YFSETQ. The CDR3 bases are TGCGCCAGCAGCGAGGGAGTGACTAGTTCACCCCTCCACTTT. As protein: CASSEGVTSSPLHF.

This clone is a singleton in its sample. The chain has TRBV10-3 and TRBJ1-1; D perhaps matches TRBD1 (6 bases). The germline V gene encodes CDR1 ENHRY and CDR2 SYGVKD. V lost 6 bases and J lost 12, with 23 bases in between. This CDR3 is built from 14 residues. CDR3 bases: TGTGCCATCAGCGCCGGGAGGCAGGGGCTCAGATCTTTCTTT. This codes for CAISAGRQGLRSFF.

The chain has TRBV28 and TRBJ1-1; the D is unclear. CDR3 length: 13 residues. The V end lost 2 bases, the J end lost 8 bases, and 12 bases lay between the germline ends. Germline CDR1 reads MDHEN; CDR2 reads SYDVKM. The DNA of the CDR3 is TGTGCCAGCAGTTTAACAGCTAAGGCCGAAGCTTTCTTT. Translated: CASSLTAKAEAFF.

This chain connects TRBV3-1 (or the pseudogene TRBV3-2) to TRBJ2-3; 14 bases are shared with TRBD2. V lost 4 bases, J lost 5 bases, and 2 bases stayed unmatched. There are 15 residues in the CDR3. The germline gives CDR1 LGHDT, CDR2 YNNKEL (reference sequence). The CDR3 sequence: CASSRGLAGVDTQYF. In DNA, the CDR3 is TGTGCCAGCAGCCGGGGACTAGCGGGAGTAGATACGCAGTATTTT.

This clone was counted a single time. The chain joins TRBV6-5 to TRBJ2-1; 7 bases are a match to TRBD2. Unmatched junction bases numbered 9, after V lost 10 bases and J lost 3 bases. This CDR3 comprises 14 residues. Per the germline V gene, CDR1 is MNHEY and CDR2 is SVGAGI. CDR3 in amino acids: CATRLSGNYNEQFF. The CDR3 nucleotides are TGTGCCACCAGACTAAGCGGGAACTACAATGAGCAGTTCTTC.

The chain joins TRBV2 to TRBJ1-3; no reliable D call. CDR1 is SNHLY, CDR2 FYNNEI, per germline. Trimming shortened V by 6 bases and J by 2 bases, and 17 bases separated the two germline ends. The CDR3 runs 16 residues. The CDR3 sequence is CASSPKRAAAGNTIYF. DNA of the CDR3: TGTGCCAGCAGCCCCAAAAGAGCGGCGGCTGGAAACACCATATATTTT. The whole variable domain, filled in from reference TRBV2 and TRBJ1-3, reads EPEVTQTPSHQVTQMGQEVILRCVPISNHLYFYWYRQILGQKVEFLVSFYNNEISEKSEIFDDQFSVERPDGSNFTLKIRSTKLEDSAMYFCASSPKRAAAGNTIYFGEGSWLTVV.

Comment on this clone: This CDR3 is also generated by other DNA sequences in the sample. The chain recombines TRBV2 with TRBJ2-6; 10 nucleotides line up with TRBD2. CDR1 SNHLY and CDR2 FYNNEI come from the germline V gene. The V segment lost 4 bases and the J segment 0 bases; nucleotides outside the gene matches: 6. This CDR3 contains 18 residues. The CDR3 nucleotides are TGTGCCAGCAGTGTAGGCCTAGCGGGGGCCTCTGGGGCCAACGTCCTGACTTTC. This translates into CASSVGLAGASGANVLTF.

J is TRBJ2-7 and V is TRBV6-4; possibly TRBD2 for D (5 bases). The ends were cut back, 3 bases at V and 0 bases at J, with 12 bases in the middle. The CDR3 has 15 residues. CDR1 and CDR2 (germline): MRHNA, SNTAGT. CDR3 sequence: CASSEEGASSYEQYF. CDR3 in DNA: TGTGCCAGCAGTGAAGAGGGCGCCAGCTCCTACGAGCAGTACTTC.

The rearrangement joins TRBV4-3 to TRBJ1-1, with 8 bases fitting TRBD1. From germline, CDR1 is LGHNA and CDR2 YSLEER. V shed 4 bases, J shed 1 base, and the junction held 5 bases outside the gene matches. CDR3 length: 15 amino acids. CDR3 nucleotides: TGCGCCAGCAGCCCCGGGACAGGTCAGAACACTGAAGCTTTCTTT. Translated, it gives CASSPGTGQNTEAFF.

This chain connects TRBV30 to TRBJ1-3; D is perhaps TRBD1 (5 bases). Germline V gene lookup returns CDR1 GTSNPN and CDR2 SVGIG (reference sequence). This CDR3 region has 15 residues. Trimming left V 1 base short and J 0 bases short, with 10 bases between. The chain's CDR3 is CAWSDGDFSGNTIYF. In nucleotides, the CDR3 is TGTGCCTGGAGTGACGGGGACTTCTCTGGAAACACCATATATTTT.

This clone was seen a single time. The rearrangement joins TRBV24-1 to TRBJ2-3; the D gene is possibly TRBD1 (6 bases). This CDR3 region has 15 residues. Germline V gives CDR1 KGHDR, CDR2 SFDVKD. Trimming took 6 bases from V and 4 from J, leaving 16 bases between them. The CDR3 sequence is CATSNRDKDADTQYF. CDR3 nucleotides: TGTGCCACCAGTAACCGGGACAAGGACGCAGATACGCAGTATTTT.

The rearrangement links TRBV5-8 to TRBJ1-5; a weak D match, TRBD1 (5 bases). Trimming left V 5 bases short and J 3 bases short, with 15 bases between. Looked up from germline, CDR1 is SGHTS and CDR2 is YDEGEE. The CDR3 sequence is 15 residues long. In nucleotides, the CDR3 is TGTGCCAGCAGAAAGGGGTGGGGTCCCAATCAGCCCCAGCATTTT. Translating it yields CASRKGWGPNQPQHF.

This chain connects TRBV7-9 to TRBJ1-1; D is possibly TRBD1 (5 bases). The germline gives CDR1 SEHNR, CDR2 FQNEAQ (reference sequence). CDR3 length equals 12 residues. V lost 1 base to trimming and J lost 8 bases, with 8 bases between them. CDR3 in DNA: TGTGCCAGCAGCTTAGGGTCAGGGGAAGCTTTCTTT. Amino acids: CASSLGSGEAFF.

The V gene is TRBV19, the J gene TRBJ1-2; 8 bases map to TRBD1. The germline V gene has CDR1 LNHDA and CDR2 SQIVND (reference sequence). CDR3 length: 15 residues. The trim removed 5 bases at V and 6 bases at J, leaving 11 bases unmatched. In DNA, the CDR3 is TGTGCCAGTAGTTACGGACAGGGAAGGAAGAATGGCTACACCTTC. Translation: CASSYGQGRKNGYTF.

DNA for the CDR3: TGTGCCAGCAGAGCGGGACAGGCGAACACTGAAGCTTTCTTT. It yields the protein CASRAGQANTEAFF. The chain recombines TRBV2 with TRBJ1-1; TRBD1 matches 8 bases. CDR3 length: 14 residues. V lost 6 bases and J lost 1; bases outside the gene matches: 4. Germline V CDR1 and CDR2: SNHLY, FYNNEI.

V and J are TRBV3-1 (or the pseudogene TRBV3-2) and TRBJ2-3, with D perhaps TRBD2 (6 bases). Germline V gives CDR1 LGHDT, CDR2 YNNKEL (reference sequence). V lost 1 base and J lost 4, with 6 bases in between. This CDR3 region has 13 residues. The CDR3 protein is CASSQGGADTQYF. CDR3 bases: TGTGCCAGCAGCCAAGGGGGGGCAGATACGCAGTATTTT.

The rearrangement uses TRBV5-6 and TRBJ2-7, with 9 nucleotides matching TRBD1. Looked up from germline, CDR1 is SGHDT and CDR2 is YYEEEE. The V gene end was trimmed by 4 bases and the J gene end by 7 bases; junction bases not matched to a gene: 9. The CDR3 has 14 residues. The CDR3 loop reads CASSGRDRVEEQYF. The CDR3 DNA sequence: TGTGCCAGCAGCGGCCGGGACAGGGTAGAAGAGCAGTACTTC. Full variable domain (remainder filled in from reference TRBV5-6 and TRBJ2-7): DAGVTQSPTHLIKTRGQQVTLRCSPKSGHDTVSWYQQALGQGPQFIFQYYEEEERQRGNFPDRFSGHQFPNYSSELNVNALLLGDSALYLCASSGRDRVEEQYFGPGTRLTVT.

The chain has TRBV29-1 and TRBJ2-1, with TRBD2 matching 10 bases. There are 16 residues in the CDR3. V gave up 6 bases and J gave up 6 bases; unmatched junction bases: 14. Looked up from germline, CDR1 is SQVTM and CDR2 is ANQGSEA. This CDR3 is CSVLTWGTSESNEQFF. The CDR3 nucleotides are TGCAGCGTGTTGACGTGGGGGACTAGCGAGAGCAATGAGCAGTTCTTC.

This rearrangement joins TRBV7-6 to TRBJ2-1; TRBD1 agrees at 11 bases. The CDR3 extends over 14 amino acids. The V gene's germline CDR1 is SGHVS and CDR2 FNYEAQ. Unmatched junction bases numbered 9, after V lost 8 bases and J lost 9 bases. CDR3: CASAKGQGAGEQFF. The CDR3 nucleotides read TGTGCCAGCGCCAAAGGACAGGGGGCGGGTGAGCAGTTCTTC.